This T cell receptor beta chain was captured in a study of blood T cells in healthy people across ages. Study-level information: The capture of about one barcoded beta molecule per two T cells was achieved by template switching.

Germline assignment: CDR1 MNHEY and CDR2 SVGAGI. The length of the CDR3 is 15 residues. With 3 bases removed from V and 5 bases from J, the gap between germline ends came to 17 bases. Together with a sample-barcoded 5' primer, a J-beta primer mix was included in a second PCR lasting roughly 6 to 12 cycles. Each TCR beta cDNA got a 12-nucleotide random molecular identifier. TCRdb reprocessed the 5' RACE reads with MiXCR, giving one entry per CDR3 protein. The sample holds around 1,800,000 distinct CDR3 sequences, approximately 40% seen once. Each donor's blood draw was approximately 10 milliliters of peripheral blood.

The J gene is TRBJ2-7, the V gene TRBV6-5; perhaps TRBD1 as D (6 bases). This sequence originates from a human donor in good health. The source material was blood. CDR3 protein: CASSYTDRYIDEQYF. The CDR3 DNA reads as TGTGCCAGCAGTTATACTGACAGGTATATCGACGAGCAGTACTTC.